This T cell receptor (beta chain) was sequenced for a study of T cell responses to AZD1222 COVID-19 vaccine. TCRdb's table, derived via immunoSEQ multiplex PCR, lists solely in-frame clones and lacks some. The table records some 50,000 clones, around 87% of them present only once. Losses at the gene ends were 2 bases for V and 7 bases for J; bases not matched to a gene: 1. CDR3 length equals 13 residues. CDR1 MNHEY and CDR2 SVGAGI come from the germline V gene. Sample: peripheral blood, taken on day 0 of AZD1222 vaccination. The receptor was derived from an adult in good health. V usage is TRBV6-5 and J usage is TRBJ1-2; 10 positions agree with TRBD1. CDR3 bases: TGTGCCAGCAGTTACAGGGACAGGGGTGGCTACACCTTC. It codes for CASSYRDRGGYTF.